Listed below are T cell receptor beta chains from one sample, sequenced in a study of cytomegalovirus exposure and HLA in healthy donors. Sequenced by immunoSEQ multiplex PCR; TCRdb stores in-frame clones only, minus some. The table shows roughly 170,000 clones, with roughly three quarters occurring only once. The source material was PBMCs. These receptors were collected from a woman aged 45-65 years in good health and CMV-seropositive. Both conserved end residues are part of each CDR3. Some rows mark clone size as missing; the rest say once, few, many or name a class of expanded clone.

abundance,v_gene,j_gene,CDR3aa
-,TRBV2,TRBJ1-2,CASSEARVPGYTF
few,TRBV7-9,TRBJ1-5,CASSQGQSNQPQHF
few,TRBV5-4,TRBJ1-1,CASSFDSEAFF
few,TRBV18,TRBJ2-7,CASSPWWAGTDPYEQYF
-,TRBV19,TRBJ1-3,CASSILRTGFGNTIYF
-,TRBV5-4,TRBJ1-2,CASSLDTNYGYTF
-,TRBV5-1,TRBJ2-7,CASSSLGDRVGEQYF
-,TRBV30,TRBJ2-7,CAWKRTGGLSYEQYF
few,TRBV4-1,TRBJ2-2,CASSLRTGLTGELFF
-,TRBV6-1,TRBJ2-3,CASSEARLAGQGDTQYF
-,TRBV6-4,TRBJ1-6,CASRAGDNSPLHF
once,TRBV7-9,TRBJ1-6,CASSQRRGPDSPLHF
-,TRBV9,TRBJ2-5,CASSVNRGTLWTQYF
-,TRBV2,TRBJ2-5,CASSEDGRGETQYF
-,TRBV6-5,TRBJ1-1,CASSARRVTEAFF
-,TRBV6-1,TRBJ2-1,CASSELRTSNNEQFF